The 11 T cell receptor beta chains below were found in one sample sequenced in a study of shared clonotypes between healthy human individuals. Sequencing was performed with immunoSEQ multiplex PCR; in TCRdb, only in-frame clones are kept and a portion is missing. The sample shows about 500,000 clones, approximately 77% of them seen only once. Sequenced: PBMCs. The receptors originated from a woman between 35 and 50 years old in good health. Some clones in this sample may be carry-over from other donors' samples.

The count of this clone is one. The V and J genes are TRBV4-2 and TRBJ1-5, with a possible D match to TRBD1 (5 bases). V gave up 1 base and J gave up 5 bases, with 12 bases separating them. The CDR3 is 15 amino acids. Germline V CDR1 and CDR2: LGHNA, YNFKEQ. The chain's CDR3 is CASSQALGPDQPQHF. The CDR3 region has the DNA TGTGCCAGCAGCCAAGCTTTGGGGCCCGATCAGCCCCAGCATTTT.

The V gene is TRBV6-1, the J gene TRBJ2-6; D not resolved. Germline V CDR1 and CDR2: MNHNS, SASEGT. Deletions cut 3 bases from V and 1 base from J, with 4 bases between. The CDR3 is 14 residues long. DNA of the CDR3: TGTGCCAGCAGTGACGGTTCTGGGGCCAACGTCCTGACTTTC. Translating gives CASSDGSGANVLTF.

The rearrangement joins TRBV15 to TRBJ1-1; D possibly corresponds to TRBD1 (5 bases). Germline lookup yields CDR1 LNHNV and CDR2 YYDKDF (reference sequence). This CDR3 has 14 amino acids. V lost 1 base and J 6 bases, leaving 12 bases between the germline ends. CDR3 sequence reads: CATSRGGGRAEAFF. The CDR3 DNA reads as TGTGCCACCAGCAGAGGTGGGGGTCGGGCTGAAGCTTTCTTT.

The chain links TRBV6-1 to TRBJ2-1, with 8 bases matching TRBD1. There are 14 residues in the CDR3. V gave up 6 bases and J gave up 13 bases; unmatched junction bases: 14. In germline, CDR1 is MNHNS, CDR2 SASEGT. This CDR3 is CASSETRGQGRQFF. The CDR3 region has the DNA TGTGCCAGCAGCGAAACGAGAGGACAGGGACGACAGTTCTTC.

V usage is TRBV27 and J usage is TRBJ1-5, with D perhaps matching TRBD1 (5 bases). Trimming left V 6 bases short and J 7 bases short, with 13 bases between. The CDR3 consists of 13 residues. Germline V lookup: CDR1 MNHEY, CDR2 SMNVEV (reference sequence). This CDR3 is CASSETTAQPQHF. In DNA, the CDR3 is TGTGCCAGCAGCGAAACGACAGCACAGCCCCAGCATTTT.

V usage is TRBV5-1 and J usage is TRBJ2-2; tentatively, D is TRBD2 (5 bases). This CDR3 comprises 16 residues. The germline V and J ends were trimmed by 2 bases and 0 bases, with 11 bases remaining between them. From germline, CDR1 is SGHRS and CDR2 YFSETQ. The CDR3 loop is CASSLTRGTNTGELFF. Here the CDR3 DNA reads TGCGCCAGCAGCTTAACCCGGGGTACGAACACCGGGGAGCTGTTTTTT. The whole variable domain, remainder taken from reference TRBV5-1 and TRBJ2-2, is KAGVTQTPRYLIKTRGQQVTLSCSPISGHRSVSWYQQTPGQGLQFLFEYFSETQRNKGNFPGRFSGRQFSNSRSEMNVSTLELGDSALYLCASSLTRGTNTGELFFGEGSRLTVL.

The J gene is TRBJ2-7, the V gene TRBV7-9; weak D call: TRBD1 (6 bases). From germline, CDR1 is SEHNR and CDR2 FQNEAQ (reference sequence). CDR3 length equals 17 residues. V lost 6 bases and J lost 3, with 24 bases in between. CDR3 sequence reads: CASSSISGRTDNYEQYF. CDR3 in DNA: TGTGCCAGCAGTTCCATTTCAGGTCGGACAGACAACTACGAGCAGTACTTC.

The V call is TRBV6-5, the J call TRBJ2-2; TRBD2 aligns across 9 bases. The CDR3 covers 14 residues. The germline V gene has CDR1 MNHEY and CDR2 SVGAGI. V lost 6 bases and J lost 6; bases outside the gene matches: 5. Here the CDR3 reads CASRKAGGPGELFF. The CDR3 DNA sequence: TGTGCCAGCAGAAAGGCGGGAGGGCCCGGGGAGCTGTTTTTT.

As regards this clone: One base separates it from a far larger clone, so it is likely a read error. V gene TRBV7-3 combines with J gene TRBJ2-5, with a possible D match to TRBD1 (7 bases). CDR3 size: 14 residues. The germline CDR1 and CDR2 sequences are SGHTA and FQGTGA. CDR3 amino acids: CASSAQGGEETLYF. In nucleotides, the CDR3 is TGTGCCAGCAGCGCCCAGGGGGGAGAAGAGACCCTGTACTTC.

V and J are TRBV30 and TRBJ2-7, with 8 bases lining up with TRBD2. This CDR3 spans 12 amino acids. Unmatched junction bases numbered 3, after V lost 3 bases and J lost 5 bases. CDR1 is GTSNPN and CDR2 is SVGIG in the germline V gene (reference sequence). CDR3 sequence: CAWRHSGNEQYF. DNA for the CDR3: TGTGCCTGGAGGCATAGCGGGAACGAGCAGTACTTC.

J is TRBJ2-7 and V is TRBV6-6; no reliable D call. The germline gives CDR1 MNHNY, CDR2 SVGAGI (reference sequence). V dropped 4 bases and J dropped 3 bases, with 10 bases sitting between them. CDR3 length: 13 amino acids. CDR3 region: CASSFTVDYEQYF. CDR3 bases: TGTGCCAGCAGTTTTACAGTCGACTACGAGCAGTACTTC.